This T cell receptor beta chain was obtained from a study of control samples from healthy donors and cancer patients. The CDR3 length is 12 residues. The V end was cut by 6 bases, the J end by 7 bases, with 7 bases between. Germline CDR1 reads WNHNN; CDR2 reads SYGVQD (reference sequence). Profiling relied on immunoSEQ multiplex PCR, and the TCRdb table lists in-frame clones only, not all of them. Its table records approximately 190,000 clones. V gene TRBV10-1 combines with J gene TRBJ1-6, with D uncertain. Material for sequencing was blood. This TCR was recovered from a woman in her thirties in good health. The CDR3 loop reads CASSRGNSPLHF. In DNA form, the CDR3 reads TGCGCCAGCAGCCGCGGGAATTCACCCCTCCACTTT.